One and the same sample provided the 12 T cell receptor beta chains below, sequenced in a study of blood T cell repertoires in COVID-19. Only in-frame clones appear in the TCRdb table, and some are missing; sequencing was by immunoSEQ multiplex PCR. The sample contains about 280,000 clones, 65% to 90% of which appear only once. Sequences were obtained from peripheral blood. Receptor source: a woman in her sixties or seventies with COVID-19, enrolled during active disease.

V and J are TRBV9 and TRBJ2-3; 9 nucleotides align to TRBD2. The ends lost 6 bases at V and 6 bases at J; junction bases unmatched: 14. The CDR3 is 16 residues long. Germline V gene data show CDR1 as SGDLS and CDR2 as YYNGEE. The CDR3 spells CASNRVSRGGVDTQYF. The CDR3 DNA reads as TGTGCCAGCAACAGGGTCTCGCGGGGGGGCGTGGATACGCAGTATTTT.

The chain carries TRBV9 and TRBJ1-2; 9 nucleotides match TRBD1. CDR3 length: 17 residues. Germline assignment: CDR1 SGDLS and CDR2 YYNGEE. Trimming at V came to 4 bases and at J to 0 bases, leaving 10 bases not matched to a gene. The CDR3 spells CASSPRTGDLSNYGYTF. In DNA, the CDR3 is TGTGCCAGCAGCCCTCGGACAGGGGATCTGTCTAACTATGGCTACACCTTC. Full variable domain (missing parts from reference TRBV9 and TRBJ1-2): DSGVTQTPKHLITATGQRVTLRCSPRSGDLSVYWYQQSLDQGLQFLIQYYNGEERAKGNILERFSAQQFPDLHSELNLSSLELGDSALYFCASSPRTGDLSNYGYTFGSGTRLTVV.

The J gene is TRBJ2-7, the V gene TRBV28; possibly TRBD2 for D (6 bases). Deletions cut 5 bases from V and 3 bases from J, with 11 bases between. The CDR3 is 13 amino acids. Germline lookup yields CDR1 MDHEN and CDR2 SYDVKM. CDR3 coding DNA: TGTGCCAGCAGTACCCTGGGGGGCTACGAGCAGTACTTC. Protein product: CASSTLGGYEQYF.

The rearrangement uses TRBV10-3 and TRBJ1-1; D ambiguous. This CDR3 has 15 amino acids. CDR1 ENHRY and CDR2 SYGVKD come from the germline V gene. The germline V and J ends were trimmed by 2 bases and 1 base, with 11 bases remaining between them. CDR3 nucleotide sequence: TGTGCCATCAGTGAGCCAAGCGTGGGGAACACTGAAGCTTTCTTT. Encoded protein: CAISEPSVGNTEAFF.

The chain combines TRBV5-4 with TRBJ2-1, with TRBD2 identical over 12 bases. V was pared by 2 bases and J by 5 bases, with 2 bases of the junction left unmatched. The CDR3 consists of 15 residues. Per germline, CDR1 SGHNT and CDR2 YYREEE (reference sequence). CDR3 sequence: CASSFLAGGHNEQFF. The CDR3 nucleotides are TGTGCCAGCAGCTTCCTAGCGGGGGGGCACAATGAGCAGTTCTTC. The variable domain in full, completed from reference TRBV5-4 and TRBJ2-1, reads ETGVTQSPTHLIKTRGQQVTLRCSSQSGHNTVSWYQQALGQGPQFIFQYYREEENGRGNFPPRFSGLQFPNYSSELNVNALELDDSALYLCASSFLAGGHNEQFFGPGTRLTVL.

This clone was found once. In nucleotides, the CDR3 is TGTGCCAGCGTTGACAGGTCTGAAGCTTTCTTT. As protein: CASVDRSEAFF. The rearrangement uses TRBV28 and TRBJ1-1, with D possibly TRBD1 on 6 matching bases. Trimming cost V 8 bases and J 6 bases, with 10 bases left between them. Germline V gene data show CDR1 as MDHEN and CDR2 as SYDVKM. This CDR3 is 11 amino acids long.

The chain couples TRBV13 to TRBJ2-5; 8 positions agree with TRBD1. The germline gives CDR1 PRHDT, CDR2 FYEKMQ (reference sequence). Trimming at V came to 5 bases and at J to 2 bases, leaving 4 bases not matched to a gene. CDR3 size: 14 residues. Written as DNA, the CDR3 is TGTGCCAGCAGCCGGGACAGGTTACAAGAGACCCAGTACTTC. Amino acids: CASSRDRLQETQYF.

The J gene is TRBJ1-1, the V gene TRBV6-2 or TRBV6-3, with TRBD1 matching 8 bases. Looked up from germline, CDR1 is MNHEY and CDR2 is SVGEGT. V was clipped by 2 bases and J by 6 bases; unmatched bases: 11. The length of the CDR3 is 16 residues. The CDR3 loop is CASSYPKVDRVAEAFF. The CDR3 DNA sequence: TGTGCCAGCAGTTACCCAAAAGTGGACAGGGTCGCTGAAGCTTTCTTT.

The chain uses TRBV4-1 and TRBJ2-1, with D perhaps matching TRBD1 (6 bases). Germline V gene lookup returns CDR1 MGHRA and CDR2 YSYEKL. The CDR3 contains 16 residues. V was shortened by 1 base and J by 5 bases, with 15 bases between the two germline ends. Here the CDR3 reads CASSQGTVLSHNEQFF. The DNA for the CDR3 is TGCGCCAGCAGCCAAGGGACAGTTCTAAGCCACAATGAGCAGTTCTTC.

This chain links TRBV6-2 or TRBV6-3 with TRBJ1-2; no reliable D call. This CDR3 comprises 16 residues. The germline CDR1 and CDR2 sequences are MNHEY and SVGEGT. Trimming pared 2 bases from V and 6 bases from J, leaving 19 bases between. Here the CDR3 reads CASSYGWAFSRDGYTF. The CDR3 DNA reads TGTGCCAGCAGTTACGGTTGGGCCTTCTCCAGAGATGGCTACACCTTC.

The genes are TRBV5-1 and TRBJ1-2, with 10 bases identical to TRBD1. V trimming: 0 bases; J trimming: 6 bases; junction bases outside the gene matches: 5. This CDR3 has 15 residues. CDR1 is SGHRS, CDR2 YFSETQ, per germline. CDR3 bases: TGCGCCAGCAGCTTGGGGGACAGGGGTCTTGATGGCTACACCTTC. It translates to CASSLGDRGLDGYTF.

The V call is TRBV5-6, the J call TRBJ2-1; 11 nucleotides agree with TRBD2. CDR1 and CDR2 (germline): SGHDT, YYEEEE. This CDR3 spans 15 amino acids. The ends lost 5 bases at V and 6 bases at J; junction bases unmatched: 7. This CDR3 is CASSWGLADSNEQFF. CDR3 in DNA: TGTGCCAGCAGTTGGGGACTAGCGGATAGCAATGAGCAGTTCTTC.